This entry lists 9 T cell receptor beta chains sequenced from one sample in a study of blood T cell repertoires in COVID-19. Data came from immunoSEQ multiplex PCR; TCRdb stores just in-frame clones and leaves some out. The data contain 120,000 or so clones, about 85% of them seen just once; the ten biggest clones take up roughly 30%. The material sequenced was peripheral blood. The source of these receptors is a woman of 80 years or more with acute or convalescent COVID-19.

The chain has TRBV25-1 and TRBJ1-6; the D is unclear. Germline V CDR1 and CDR2: MGHDK, SYGVNS. The CDR3 contains 14 residues. Trimming pared 4 bases from V and 4 bases from J, leaving 8 bases between. CDR3 amino acids: CASSVQSYNSPLHF. CDR3 bases: TGTGCCAGCAGTGTTCAGTCTTATAATTCACCCCTCCACTTT.

The V call is TRBV10-1, the J call TRBJ1-2; D possibly corresponds to TRBD1 (5 bases). CDR3 size: 14 residues. Per germline, CDR1 WNHNN and CDR2 SYGVQD (reference sequence). Trimming pared 7 bases from V and 6 bases from J, leaving 18 bases between. CDR3 region: CASTQIQGYDGYTF. For the CDR3, the DNA is TGCGCCAGCACCCAGATCCAGGGATACGATGGCTACACCTTC.

This chain uses TRBV4-2 with TRBJ1-5, with D perhaps matching TRBD1 (5 bases). This CDR3 has 15 residues. V lost 4 bases and J 4 bases, leaving 14 bases between the germline ends. CDR1 is LGHNA, CDR2 YNFKEQ, per germline. CDR3 region: CASSLVQGGNQPQHF. The CDR3 DNA sequence: TGTGCCAGCAGCCTTGTCCAGGGTGGTAATCAGCCCCAGCATTTT.

This clone was found once. The rearrangement uses TRBV5-1 and TRBJ1-2; 8 bases fit TRBD1. Germline-derived CDR1 and CDR2 are SGHRS and YFSETQ. Germline trimming cut 4 bases from V and 7 bases from J; bases unmatched to any gene: 12. This CDR3 region has 15 residues. The CDR3 coding sequence is TGCGCCAGCAGCCTCTCTGGACAGGGAACGGGTGGCTACACCTTC. This translates into CASSLSGQGTGGYTF.

The chain has TRBV6-1 and TRBJ2-1, with a possible D match to TRBD1 (5 bases). The ends were cut back, 2 bases at V and 9 bases at J, with 14 bases in the middle. This CDR3 region has 14 residues. Per the germline V gene, CDR1 is MNHNS and CDR2 is SASEGT. As DNA, the CDR3 is TGTGCCAGCAGTGAACGGCAGGGATGGGGTGAGCAGTTCTTC. It translates to CASSERQGWGEQFF.

V gene TRBV5-1 combines with J gene TRBJ1-4; D possibly corresponds to TRBD1 (5 bases). Trimming left V 4 bases short and J 8 bases short, with 15 bases between. The CDR3 runs to 14 residues. Germline V gives CDR1 SGHRS, CDR2 YFSETQ. CDR3 in DNA: TGCGCCAGCAGCAGGAGTCAGGGCGGCGAAAAACTGTTTTTT. It codes for CASSRSQGGEKLFF.

The chain uses TRBV10-1 and TRBJ1-5; possible D gene TRBD1, 6 bases. Germline loops: CDR1 WNHNN, CDR2 SYGVQD (reference sequence). The germline V and J ends were trimmed by 9 bases and 8 bases, with 20 bases remaining between them. The CDR3 runs to 14 residues. DNA of the CDR3: TGCGCCAGTCCTTGTAGGGGGGGGTACAAGCCCCAGCATTTT. Amino acid sequence: CASPCRGGYKPQHF.

V gene TRBV6-5 combines with J gene TRBJ2-3, with 8 bases identical to TRBD2. Germline CDR1 is MNHEY and CDR2 is SVGAGI. The V gene end was trimmed by 2 bases and the J gene end by 2 bases; junction bases not matched to a gene: 3. This CDR3 is 15 amino acids long. In DNA, the CDR3 is TGTGCCAGCAGTTACGCGGGGGGAAACACAGATACGCAGTATTTT. This sequence encodes CASSYAGGNTDTQYF.

The chain combines TRBV10-1 with TRBJ1-5, with 7 bases aligning to TRBD1. Losses at the gene ends were 8 bases for V and 2 bases for J; bases not matched to a gene: 12. CDR3 length: 16 amino acids. The germline CDR1 and CDR2 sequences are WNHNN and SYGVQD (reference sequence). The CDR3 here is CASHTPDRDGNQPQHF. The CDR3 bases are TGCGCCAGCCATACACCCGACAGGGATGGCAATCAGCCCCAGCATTTT.